This T cell receptor beta chain was captured by sequencing in a study of blood T cell repertoires in COVID-19. Study information: T cells, B-cell-depleted T cells, or PBMCs supplied cDNA or gDNA.

TCRdb keeps only in-frame clones here, not all; method: immunoSEQ multiplex PCR. The sample has approximately 200,000 clones, approximately 89% seen once. CDR1 SGDLS and CDR2 YYNGEE come from the germline V gene. The V and J ends lost 2 bases and 6 bases, in that order; junction bases with no gene match: 7. This CDR3 has 15 residues. Participants came from under 30 US areas, aged roughly 18 to 89 years. The sample taken for sequencing was PBMCs or T cells enriched from blood (not recorded which). The receptor's source is a woman aged 25 to 45 who had been exposed to COVID-19. The chain couples TRBV9 to TRBJ1-4, with 7 bases that match TRBD1. The CDR3 coding sequence is TGTGCCAGCAGCGTCTCAGGGGGGTGGGATGAAAAACTGTTTTTT. Translation: CASSVSGGWDEKLFF.